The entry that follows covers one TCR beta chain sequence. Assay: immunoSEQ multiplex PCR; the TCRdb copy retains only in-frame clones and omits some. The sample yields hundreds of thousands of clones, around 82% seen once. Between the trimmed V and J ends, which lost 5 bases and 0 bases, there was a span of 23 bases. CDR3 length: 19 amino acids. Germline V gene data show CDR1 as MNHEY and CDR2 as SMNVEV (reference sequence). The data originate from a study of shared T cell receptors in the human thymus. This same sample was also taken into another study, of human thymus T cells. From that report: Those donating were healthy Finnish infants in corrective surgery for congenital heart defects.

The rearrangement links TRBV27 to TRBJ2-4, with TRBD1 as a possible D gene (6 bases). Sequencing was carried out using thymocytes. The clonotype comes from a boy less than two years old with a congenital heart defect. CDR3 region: CASSPTRGRGRLAKNIQYF. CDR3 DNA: TGTGCCAGCAGTCCAACCCGGGGCAGGGGAAGACTAGCCAAAAACATTCAGTACTTC.